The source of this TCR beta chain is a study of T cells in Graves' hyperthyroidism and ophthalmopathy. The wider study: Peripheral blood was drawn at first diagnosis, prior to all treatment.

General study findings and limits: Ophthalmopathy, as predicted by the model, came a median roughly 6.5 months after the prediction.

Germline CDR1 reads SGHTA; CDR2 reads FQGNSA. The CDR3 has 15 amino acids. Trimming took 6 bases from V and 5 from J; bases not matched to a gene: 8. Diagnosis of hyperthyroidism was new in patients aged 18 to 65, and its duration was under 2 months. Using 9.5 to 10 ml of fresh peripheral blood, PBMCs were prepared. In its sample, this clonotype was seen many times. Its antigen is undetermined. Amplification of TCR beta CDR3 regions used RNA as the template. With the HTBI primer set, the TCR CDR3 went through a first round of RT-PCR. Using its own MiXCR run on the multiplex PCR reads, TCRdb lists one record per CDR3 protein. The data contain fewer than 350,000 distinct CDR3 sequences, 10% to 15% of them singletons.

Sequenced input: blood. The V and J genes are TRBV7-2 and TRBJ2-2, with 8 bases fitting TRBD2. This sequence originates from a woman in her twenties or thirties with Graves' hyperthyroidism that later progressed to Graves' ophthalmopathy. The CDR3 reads CASSRGRNGTGELFF. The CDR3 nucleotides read TGTGCCAGCAGTCGCGGGAGGAATGGGACCGGGGAGCTGTTTTTT.